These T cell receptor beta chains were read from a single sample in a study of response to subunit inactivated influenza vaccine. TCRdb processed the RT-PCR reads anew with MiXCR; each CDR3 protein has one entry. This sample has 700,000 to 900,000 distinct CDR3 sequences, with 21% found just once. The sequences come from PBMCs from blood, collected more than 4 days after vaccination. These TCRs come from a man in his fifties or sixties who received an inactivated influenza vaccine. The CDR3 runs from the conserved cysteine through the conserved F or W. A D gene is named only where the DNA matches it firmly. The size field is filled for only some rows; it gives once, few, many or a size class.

cdr3_aa: CASSGHQSYEQYF
cdr3_nt: TGTGCCAGCAGCGGACACCAATCCTACGAGCAGTACTTC
v_call: TRBV28
j_call: TRBJ2-7
d_call: -
clone_size: -

cdr3_aa: CATSRDIPSQPQHF
cdr3_nt: TGTGCCACCAGCAGGGACATCCCCAGTCAGCCCCAGCATTTT
v_call: TRBV15
j_call: TRBJ1-5
d_call: -
clone_size: few

cdr3_aa: CSARDPIPSSGRMATQYF
cdr3_nt: TGCAGTGCTAGAGATCCAATTCCGTCTAGCGGGAGGATGGCTACGCAGTATTTT
v_call: TRBV20-1
j_call: TRBJ2-3
d_call: TRBD2
clone_size: many

cdr3_aa: CAIRPGENTEAFF
cdr3_nt: TGTGCCATCAGACCCGGGGAGAACACTGAAGCTTTCTTT
v_call: TRBV10-3
j_call: TRBJ1-1
d_call: -
clone_size: many

cdr3_aa: CASSLENEQFF
cdr3_nt: TGCGCCAGCAGCTTGGAGAATGAGCAGTTCTTC
v_call: TRBV5-1
j_call: TRBJ2-1
d_call: -
clone_size: many

cdr3_aa: CASSLRSGGYGYTF
cdr3_nt: TGTGCCAGCAGCTTACGTTCAGGGGGCTATGGCTACACCTTC
v_call: TRBV7-2
j_call: TRBJ1-2
d_call: TRBD1
clone_size: -

cdr3_aa: CASLTVGGDQETQYF
cdr3_nt: TGTGCCAGCCTCACAGTCGGGGGAGACCAAGAGACCCAGTACTTC
v_call: TRBV18
j_call: TRBJ2-5
d_call: -
clone_size: -

cdr3_aa: CATSRPPRVDTRELFF
cdr3_nt: TGTGCCACCAGCAGACCCCCAAGGGTCGACACCAGGGAGCTGTTTTTT
v_call: TRBV15
j_call: TRBJ2-2
d_call: -
clone_size: -

cdr3_aa: CSATWETQYF
cdr3_nt: TGCAGTGCTACGTGGGAGACCCAGTACTTC
v_call: TRBV20-1
j_call: TRBJ2-5
d_call: -
clone_size: -

cdr3_aa: CASSFIGLGGNEQFF
cdr3_nt: TGTGCCAGCAGCTTCATTGGACTAGGTGGCAATGAGCAGTTCTTC
v_call: TRBV7-2
j_call: TRBJ2-1
d_call: TRBD2
clone_size: few

cdr3_aa: CSAAGEGTGVGTEAFF
cdr3_nt: TGCAGTGCCGCGGGCGAAGGGACAGGGGTAGGGACTGAAGCTTTCTTT
v_call: TRBV20-1
j_call: TRBJ1-1
d_call: TRBD1
clone_size: -

cdr3_aa: CAGEVGDTQYF
cdr3_nt: TGTGCCGGGGAGGTTGGGGATACGCAGTATTTT
v_call: TRBV7-9
j_call: TRBJ2-3
d_call: -
clone_size: few

cdr3_aa: CASSKGLPYGYTF
cdr3_nt: TGTGCCAGCAGTAAGGGACTTCCCTATGGCTACACCTTC
v_call: TRBV12-3/TRBV12-4
j_call: TRBJ1-2
d_call: -
clone_size: many

cdr3_aa: CASSPGPGTASNQPQHF
cdr3_nt: TGTGCCAGCAGCCCCGGGCCTGGGACAGCTAGCAATCAGCCCCAGCATTTT
v_call: TRBV6-1
j_call: TRBJ1-5
d_call: TRBD1
clone_size: few

cdr3_aa: CSASTGGRETQYF
cdr3_nt: TGCAGTGCTAGTACAGGGGGCAGAGAGACCCAGTACTTC
v_call: TRBV20-1
j_call: TRBJ2-5
d_call: TRBD1
clone_size: -

cdr3_aa: CSVNSGFPTENNEQFF
cdr3_nt: TGCAGCGTTAATTCTGGCTTTCCGACGGAGAACAATGAGCAGTTCTTC
v_call: TRBV29-1
j_call: TRBJ2-1
d_call: -
clone_size: -

cdr3_aa: CASTENRVEAFF
cdr3_nt: TGTGCCAGCACAGAGAACAGGGTTGAAGCTTTCTTT
v_call: TRBV2
j_call: TRBJ1-1
d_call: -
clone_size: -

cdr3_aa: CASSHRPLPSVDYEQYF
cdr3_nt: TGTGCCAGCAGCCACCGGCCCCTCCCTAGCGTAGACTACGAGCAGTACTTC
v_call: TRBV7-2
j_call: TRBJ2-7
d_call: -
clone_size: few

cdr3_aa: CASIPPAGQTGELFF
cdr3_nt: TGTGCCAGCATCCCGCCGGCAGGGCAGACCGGGGAGCTGTTTTTT
v_call: TRBV7-2
j_call: TRBJ2-2
d_call: -
clone_size: few

cdr3_aa: CATSEPPGRDPDTQYF
cdr3_nt: TGTGCCACCAGTGAGCCACCGGGAAGGGATCCAGATACGCAGTATTTT
v_call: TRBV24-1
j_call: TRBJ2-3
d_call: -
clone_size: few

cdr3_aa: CASSLAGGRGSYEQYF
cdr3_nt: TGTGCCAGCAGCTTAGCGGGGGGCAGGGGGTCCTACGAGCAGTACTTC
v_call: TRBV7-2
j_call: TRBJ2-7
d_call: -
clone_size: -

cdr3_aa: CASSIWREDHNEQFF
cdr3_nt: TGTGCCAGCAGCATCTGGCGGGAGGATCACAATGAGCAGTTCTTC
v_call: TRBV21-1
j_call: TRBJ2-1
d_call: -
clone_size: -

cdr3_aa: CSAHPNEQFF
cdr3_nt: TGCAGTGCCCACCCCAATGAGCAGTTCTTC
v_call: TRBV20-1
j_call: TRBJ2-1
d_call: -
clone_size: many

cdr3_aa: CASSLLGGASETQYF
cdr3_nt: TGCGCCAGCAGCTTGTTGGGGGGCGCATCGGAGACCCAGTACTTC
v_call: TRBV5-1
j_call: TRBJ2-5
d_call: -
clone_size: -

cdr3_aa: CATRPRRGLSGELFF
cdr3_nt: TGTGCCACCAGGCCCAGGAGGGGGCTTTCGGGGGAGCTGTTTTTT
v_call: TRBV15
j_call: TRBJ2-2
d_call: -
clone_size: -

cdr3_aa: CASSLETPGTEAFF
cdr3_nt: TGCGCCAGCAGCTTGGAAACCCCTGGCACTGAAGCTTTCTTT
v_call: TRBV5-1
j_call: TRBJ1-1
d_call: -
clone_size: -

cdr3_aa: CASSQRMTSTRNIQYF
cdr3_nt: TGCGCCAGCAGTCAACGGATGACATCAACAAGGAACATTCAGTACTTC
v_call: TRBV4-3
j_call: TRBJ2-4
d_call: -
clone_size: -

cdr3_aa: CASSSTRGQETQYF
cdr3_nt: TGTGCCAGCAGCTCGACTAGGGGCCAAGAGACCCAGTACTTC
v_call: TRBV7-2
j_call: TRBJ2-5
d_call: -
clone_size: -

cdr3_aa: CASKPPRGTFGEQYF
cdr3_nt: TGTGCCAGCAAACCACCCAGGGGAACCTTCGGCGAGCAGTACTTC
v_call: TRBV6-1
j_call: TRBJ2-7
d_call: -
clone_size: -

cdr3_aa: CASSPTSVGSYEQYF
cdr3_nt: TGTGCCAGCAGCCCAACTTCCGTGGGCTCCTACGAGCAGTACTTC
v_call: TRBV7-9
j_call: TRBJ2-7
d_call: -
clone_size: -

cdr3_aa: CASSQGGDSEQYF
cdr3_nt: TGCGCCAGCAGCCAAGGAGGGGATTCCGAGCAGTACTTC
v_call: TRBV4-3
j_call: TRBJ2-7
d_call: -
clone_size: few

cdr3_aa: CASISTNNQPQHF
cdr3_nt: TGTGCCAGCATCAGTACCAACAATCAGCCCCAGCATTTT
v_call: TRBV6-1
j_call: TRBJ1-5
d_call: -
clone_size: many

cdr3_aa: CASSLRQLRTDTQYF
cdr3_nt: TGTGCCAGCAGCCTCCGACAGCTTAGGACAGATACGCAGTATTTT
v_call: TRBV5-6
j_call: TRBJ2-3
d_call: -
clone_size: -

cdr3_aa: CASSALAGAEQYF
cdr3_nt: TGTGCCAGCAGCGCCCTAGCGGGAGCCGAGCAGTACTTC
v_call: TRBV7-2
j_call: TRBJ2-7
d_call: TRBD2
clone_size: -

cdr3_aa: CASSHWVSSGDFSYEQYF
cdr3_nt: TGCGCCAGCAGCCATTGGGTTTCTAGCGGGGACTTCTCCTACGAGCAGTACTTC
v_call: TRBV4-1
j_call: TRBJ2-7
d_call: TRBD2
clone_size: -

cdr3_aa: CASSLVGADAYTF
cdr3_nt: TGCGCCAGCAGCCTTGTCGGAGCGGATGCCTACACCTTC
v_call: TRBV4-3
j_call: TRBJ1-2
d_call: -
clone_size: many

cdr3_aa: CASSPGTGVYSGANVLTF
cdr3_nt: TGCGCCAGCAGCCCAGGGACAGGGGTCTACTCCGGGGCCAACGTCCTGACTTTC
v_call: TRBV5-1
j_call: TRBJ2-6
d_call: TRBD1
clone_size: -

cdr3_aa: CASSLGRLAGSYEQYF
cdr3_nt: TGTGCCAGCAGCTTAGGCCGACTAGCGGGCTCCTACGAGCAGTACTTC
v_call: TRBV13
j_call: TRBJ2-7
d_call: TRBD2
clone_size: -

cdr3_aa: CSVRLAGPGELFF
cdr3_nt: TGCAGCGTTCGGTTAGCTGGGCCCGGGGAGCTGTTTTTT
v_call: TRBV29-1
j_call: TRBJ2-2
d_call: -
clone_size: -

cdr3_aa: CASSIQRLAGADEQFF
cdr3_nt: TGCGCCAGCAGCATCCAACGGCTAGCGGGGGCGGATGAGCAGTTCTTC
v_call: TRBV4-1
j_call: TRBJ2-1
d_call: TRBD2
clone_size: -

cdr3_aa: CASKRAAEETQYF
cdr3_nt: TGTGCCAGCAAGAGGGCAGCAGAAGAGACCCAGTACTTC
v_call: TRBV7-2
j_call: TRBJ2-5
d_call: -
clone_size: few